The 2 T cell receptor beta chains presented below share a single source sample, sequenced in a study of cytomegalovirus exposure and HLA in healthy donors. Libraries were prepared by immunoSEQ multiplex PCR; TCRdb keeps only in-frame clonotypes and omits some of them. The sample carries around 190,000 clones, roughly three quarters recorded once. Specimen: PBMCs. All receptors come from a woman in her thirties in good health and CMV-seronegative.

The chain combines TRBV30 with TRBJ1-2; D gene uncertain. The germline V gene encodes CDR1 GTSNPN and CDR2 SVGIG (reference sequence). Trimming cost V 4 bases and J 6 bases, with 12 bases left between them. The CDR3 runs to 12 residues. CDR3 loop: CAWNGLSNGYTF. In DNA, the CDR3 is TGTGCCTGGAACGGGTTGAGTAATGGCTACACCTTC.

The CDR3 protein is CASTLHTTYEQYF. In nucleotides, the CDR3 is TGTGCCAGCACCTTACATACGACCTACGAGCAGTACTTC. This chain uses TRBV6-5 with TRBJ2-7; unclear D gene. Germline V gene sequence: CDR1 MNHEY, CDR2 SVGAGI. The CDR3 has 13 residues. Trimming pared 7 bases from V and 2 bases from J, leaving 12 bases between.